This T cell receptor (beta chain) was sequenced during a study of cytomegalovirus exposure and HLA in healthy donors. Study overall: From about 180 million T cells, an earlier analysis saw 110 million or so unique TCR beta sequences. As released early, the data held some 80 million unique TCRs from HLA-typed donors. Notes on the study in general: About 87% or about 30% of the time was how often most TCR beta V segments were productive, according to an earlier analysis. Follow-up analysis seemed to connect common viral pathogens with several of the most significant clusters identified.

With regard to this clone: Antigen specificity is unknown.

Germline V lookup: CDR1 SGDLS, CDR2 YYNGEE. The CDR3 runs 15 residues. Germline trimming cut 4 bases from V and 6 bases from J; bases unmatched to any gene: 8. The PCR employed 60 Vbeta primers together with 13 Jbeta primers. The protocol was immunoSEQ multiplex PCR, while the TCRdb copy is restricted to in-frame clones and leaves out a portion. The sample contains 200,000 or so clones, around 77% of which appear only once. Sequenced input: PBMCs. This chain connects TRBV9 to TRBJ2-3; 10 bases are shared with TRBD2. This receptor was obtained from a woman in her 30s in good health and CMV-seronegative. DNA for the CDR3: TGTGCCAGCAGCTTCTCTAGCGGGAGAACGGATACGCAGTATTTT. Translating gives CASSFSSGRTDTQYF.